Described below is a single T cell receptor beta chain sequence and its context. The table lists this clonotype with many counts. Its target antigen remains unknown. No much larger clonotype is one base removed from it; base qualities were not supplied. The CDR3 measures 16 amino acids from cysteine to phenylalanine. The CDR3 DNA has 48 bases and is translated from base 1. CDR1 and CDR2 were assigned from the germline V gene (reference sequence) as LNHNV and YYDKDF. The V and J ends are trimmed by 7 bases and 8 bases, leaving 24 bases between them. Hyperthyroidism patients were newly diagnosed, with disease duration under 2 months, and aged 18 to 65 years. The study excluded patients with uncontrolled infections, other autoimmune diseases, pregnancy or lactation. Clinical symptoms, serum thyroxine and TRAb, thyroid ultrasound, and orbital computed tomography formed the basis for the diagnoses. Blood from progressor patients was drawn when they were first diagnosed with hyperthyroidism, before any ophthalmopathy symptoms appeared. PBMCs were isolated from more than 8 ml of fresh peripheral blood by Ficoll-Paque density gradient centrifugation. Progressor patients were defined as those initially diagnosed with Graves' hyperthyroidism in whom ophthalmopathy developed during follow-up. Total RNA was extracted using Trizol reagent, and RNA quality was assessed on an Agilent 2100 Bioanalyzer.

The data belong to a study of T cells in Graves' hyperthyroidism and ophthalmopathy (dated by TCRdb to about 2019). Describing the broader study: Peripheral blood was sampled at the time of initial diagnosis, prior to any treatment. A discovery cohort of fewer than 110 patients, approximately 45 with Graves' ophthalmopathy and approximately 55 with stable Graves' hyperthyroidism, was used to find distinguishing TCR V-J signatures. Prospective prediction of ophthalmopathy was tested in an independent validation cohort of approximately 19 hyperthyroidism patients and 17 patients who later progressed to ophthalmopathy. The roughly 94 discovery patients were randomly split 7:3 into training and test sets. Thyroid tissue and blood T-cell repertoires from six Graves' hyperthyroidism patients were also compared in the study. After sampling, hyperthyroidism patients received methimazole starting at 30 mg daily, and ophthalmopathy patients received high-dose intravenous methylprednisolone. The paper describes TCR Vbeta CDR3 sequencing of 140 or so peripheral blood samples, made up of fewer than 50 ophthalmopathy patients, more than 70 hyperthyroidism patients and 17 progressor patients.

The TCR beta CDR3 regions were amplified from the RNA transcripts. The TCR CDR3 was subjected to a first round of RT-PCR using the HTBI primer set and the Qiagen OneStep RT-PCR kit. Libraries were constructed in a second round of multiplex PCR, after which size selection and purification were performed. Sequencing of the libraries was done on an Illumina HiSeq2000 using paired-end 100 bp reads. The authors' pipeline ran thus. SOAPnuke was used to process the raw data, with reads discarded if the reads contained adapters or uncalled bases, had a mean Phred below 15, or lacked an exact constant-primer or identifier match. High-quality paired reads were merged with COPE v1.2.5, and unique nucleotide sequences were defined as clonotypes. MiTCR v1.1 was used to align clonotypes to the IMGT TRBV, TRBD and TRBJ reference segments. Analysis was restricted to V-J combinations with a frequency above 0.0001, which covered roughly 99% of repertoires. The TCS score was defined as F50 (clonal expansion) divided by E x V (chaos), with BLOSUM62-based TCRdist calculated between CDR3 peptides within each V-J. Welch's t-statistics and random forest reduced several hundred V-J features to roughly 13, which were used in a naive Bayes classifier (R e1071). TCRdb reworked the public reads: Q25 trimming with fastp, MiXCR clone assembly, productive beta chains retained. Records with the same CDR3 protein are collapsed into one entry carrying the most frequent genes and DNA. None of the V and J calls come from the authors' own analysis; TCRdb made them. The sample table holds hundreds of thousands of distinct CDR3 sequences, of which roughly a sixth were seen once. Of the sample, around 15% is held by the ten largest clones.

What the study reported, not specific to this receptor: In cross-validation, a model built on a 13 V-J signature told ophthalmopathy apart from stable hyperthyroidism with 87.88% sensitivity and roughly 81% specificity, and in testing the same model reached 80%/75%. During validation, the model predicted progression to ophthalmopathy a median of around 6 months ahead of onset, with 60% to 71% sensitivity and under 85% specificity. Sample size was not statistically predetermined, and investigators were not blinded to group allocation. Blood samples also contained most of the expanded thyroid clonotypes (frequency above 0.001), which suggests that blood repertoires may reflect thyroid immune responses.

Rearrangement joined TRBV15 to TRBJ2-1; the D region possibly corresponds to TRBD2 (7 bases align). The TCR comes from a woman between 45 and 60 years old with Graves' hyperthyroidism that later progressed to Graves' ophthalmopathy. Specimen: blood. The base sequence is TGTGCCACCATTGATATCACGGGGGGCAGCCTCCATGAGCAGTTCTTC. Its protein product is CATIDITGGSLHEQFF.